This T cell receptor beta chain was captured in a study of spatial heterogeneity in lung cancer (dated by TCRdb to the late 2010s). Study-level background: More beta-chain than alpha-chain transcripts were consistently detected, likely reflecting higher beta-chain transcript abundance. A strong correlation was found between TCR transcript counts in tumor regions and a T cell transcriptional module score from matched bulk RNA-seq. In the raw uncorrected reads, each unique combination of TCR and UMI appeared on average more than ten times. In non-small cell lung cancer, the study made a quantitative comparison of TCR alpha and beta repertoires among multiple tumor regions, matched nontumor lung and blood. TCR repertoire features were related to nonsynonymous mutation counts determined by whole-exome sequencing of tumor tissue. Both alpha and beta chains were TCR-sequenced in around 220 tumor regions, fewer than 80 matched nontumor lung samples and roughly 54 PBMC samples obtained at surgery. Overall study outcomes, separate from this receptor: Confirming at a functional level the hypothesis that regional TCRs recognize regional mutations was considered to require additional single-cell paired TCR alpha and beta sequencing. The tumor nonsynonymous mutation count correlated with the number of expanded alpha and beta TCRs within the tumor. TCR-seq was estimated to cover only approximately 6.4% of tumor T cells for alpha chains and roughly 12% for beta chains. Counts of ubiquitous and regional expanded TCRs correlated with counts of ubiquitous and regional nonsynonymous mutations, respectively.

Library prep was done by 5' RACE. Instrument on record: NextSeq 500. The TCR library protocol attached a unique molecular identifier to each TCR cDNA molecule to allow correction of PCR and sequencing errors. In the paper's pipeline: TCR identification, UMI-based error correction and CDR3 extraction were performed with Decombinator tools. Expanded TCRs were defined as those above a frequency of 2 per 1,000, corresponding to the top 1% of the tumor frequency distribution. Expanded tumor TCRs were classed as regional if statistically deemed absent (corrected P<0.05) from at least one tumor region, otherwise ubiquitous. Rényi diversity was computed with the R vegan package after subsampling each repertoire 100 times to 5,000 TCRs. CDR3 similarity networks were built from amino acid triplet string-kernel similarity, connecting CDR3s with pairwise similarity above 0.82. The public reads were run again by TCRdb, first through fastp at Q25 and then through MiXCR, and only productive beta chains were kept. Rows are combined by CDR3 protein, so each entry shows the most common genes and DNA. These V and J calls rely on TCRdb rather than the paper's analysis. The sample has some 14,000 distinct CDR3 sequences on record, approximately 3% of them singletons. The ten most abundant clones make up roughly a sixth of the sample.

There are a few counts of this clonotype. The target of this receptor is not known. This may arise from a read error, as a much more abundant clone is one base away. Based on the germline V gene (reference sequence), the CDR1 and CDR2 sequences are DFQATT and SNEGSKA. The CDR3 starts with the cysteine, ends with the phenylalanine, and has 13 residues. Here the CDR3 DNA is all that survives: 39 bases in frame from base 1. The germline V end is reduced by 3 bases and the J end by 12 bases; junction bases left unmatched: 11. The sample's time point label, in plain terms: sample taken at primary tumor resection. Donors were over 60 patients with early-stage, untreated non-small cell lung cancer from the lung TRACERx cohort. TCR sequencing used whole RNA extracted from tumor and nontumor lung tissue, or from cryopreserved PBMC samples, without cell sorting. Only patients with enough RNA available from two or more tumor regions were chosen for TCR sequencing. Before being selected, tumor and adjacent nontumor lung specimens were reviewed by a lung pathologist.

The sequence links TRBV20-1 to TRBJ1-2; TRBD1 aligns with 9 central bases. Sample: lung tumor tissue, taken at surgery. The origin of this receptor is a male donor with early-stage non-small cell lung cancer. The CDR3 is CSASGGTGRGDTF. The nucleotides read TGCAGTGCTAGTGGGGGGACAGGGCGCGGCGACACCTTC.